This T cell receptor (beta chain) was identified during a study of T cell responses to AZD1222 COVID-19 vaccine. Measured with immunoSEQ multiplex PCR; TCRdb has only the in-frame clones, and not every one. This repertoire shows around 190,000 clones, 85% to 95% found once; its top ten account for more than 1.5%. This clone was picked up one time. The germline V gene encodes CDR1 SGHVS and CDR2 FQNEAQ. CDR3 length equals 15 residues. V was trimmed by 2 bases and J by 0 bases, leaving 8 bases between them. Sequencing used peripheral blood, obtained 28 days after the second AZD1222 dose. This chain connects TRBV7-8 to TRBJ1-5; D not certain. The TCR sequence derives from an adult who received the AZD1222 COVID-19 vaccine. The CDR3 spells CASSLTSNSNQPQHF. CDR3 DNA: TGTGCCAGCAGCTTAACATCCAATAGCAATCAGCCCCAGCATTTT.